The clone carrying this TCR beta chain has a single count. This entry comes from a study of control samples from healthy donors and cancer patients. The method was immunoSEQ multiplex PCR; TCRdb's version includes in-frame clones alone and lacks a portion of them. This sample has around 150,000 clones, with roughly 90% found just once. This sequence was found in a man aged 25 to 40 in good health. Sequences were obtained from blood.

The CDR3 is CASRTAEDTQYF. CDR3 coding DNA: TGTGCCAGTCGGACAGCAGAAGATACGCAGTATTTT. The chain combines TRBV19 with TRBJ2-3; perhaps TRBD1 as D (6 bases). The CDR3 loop spans 12 amino acids. Trimming took off 8 bases at V and 5 bases at J, with 11 bases between the two ends. Germline values: CDR1 LNHDA, CDR2 SQIVND (reference sequence).